This T cell receptor (beta chain) is drawn from a study of T cell responses to AZD1222 COVID-19 vaccine. TCRdb's table, derived via immunoSEQ multiplex PCR, lists solely in-frame clones and lacks some. The sample yields around 100,000 clones, 85% to 90% seen once. The sequence was obtained from an adult in good health. The sample here was peripheral blood, taken on day 0 of AZD1222 vaccination.

CDR3 DNA: TGTGCCAGCAGTTTATCCACAGCCATGAACACTGAAGCTTTCTTT. Protein product: CASSLSTAMNTEAFF. The chain carries TRBV27 and TRBJ1-1; D gene uncertain. CDR3 length: 15 amino acids. CDR1 is MNHEY, CDR2 SMNVEV, per germline (reference sequence). Trimming took 0 bases from V and 0 from J, leaving 8 bases between them.